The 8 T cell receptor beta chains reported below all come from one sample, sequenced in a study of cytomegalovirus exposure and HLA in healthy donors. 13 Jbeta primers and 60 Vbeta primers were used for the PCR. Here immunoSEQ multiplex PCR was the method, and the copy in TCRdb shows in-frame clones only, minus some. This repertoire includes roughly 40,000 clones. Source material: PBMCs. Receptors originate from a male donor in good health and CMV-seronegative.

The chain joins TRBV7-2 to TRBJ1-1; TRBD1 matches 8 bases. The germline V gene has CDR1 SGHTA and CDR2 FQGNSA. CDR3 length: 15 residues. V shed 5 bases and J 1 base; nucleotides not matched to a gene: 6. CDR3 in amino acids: CASSKRQGRNTEAFF. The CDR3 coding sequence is TGTGCCAGCAGCAAGCGACAGGGGCGGAACACTGAAGCTTTCTTT.

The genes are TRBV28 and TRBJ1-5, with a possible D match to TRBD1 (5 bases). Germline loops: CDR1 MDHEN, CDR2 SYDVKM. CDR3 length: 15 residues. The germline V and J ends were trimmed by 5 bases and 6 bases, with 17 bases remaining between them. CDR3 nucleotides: TGTGCCAGCAGTACCCTCGGGGGGAGGGTTCAGCCCCAGCATTTT. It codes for CASSTLGGRVQPQHF.

The CDR3 spells CASSSYRGELFF. As DNA, the CDR3 is TGTGCCAGCAGTTCCTACAGGGGGGAGCTGTTTTTT. The chain uses TRBV28 and TRBJ2-2; D might be TRBD1 (5 bases). V lost 4 bases and J lost 8, with 8 bases in between. This CDR3 is 12 amino acids long. Germline V lookup: CDR1 MDHEN, CDR2 SYDVKM.

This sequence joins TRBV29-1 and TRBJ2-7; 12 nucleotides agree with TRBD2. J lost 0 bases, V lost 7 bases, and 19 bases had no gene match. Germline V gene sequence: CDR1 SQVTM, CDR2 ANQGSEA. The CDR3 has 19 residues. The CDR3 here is CSARRGPPGLAGRSYEQYF. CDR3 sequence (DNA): TGCAGCGCCCGGCGGGGGCCACCGGGACTAGCGGGCCGCTCCTACGAGCAGTACTTC.

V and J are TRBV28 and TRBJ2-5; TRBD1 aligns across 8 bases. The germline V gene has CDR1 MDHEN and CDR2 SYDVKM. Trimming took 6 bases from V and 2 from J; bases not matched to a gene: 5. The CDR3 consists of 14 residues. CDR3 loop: CASSQGTGQETQYF. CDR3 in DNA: TGTGCCAGCAGCCAGGGGACAGGACAAGAGACCCAGTACTTC.

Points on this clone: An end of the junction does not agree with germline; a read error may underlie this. CDR3 nucleotide sequence: TGTGCCAGCAGGGAAGGTACTGCCCAAGAGACCCAGTACTTC. It encodes CASREGTAQETQYF. The chain combines TRBV6-1 with TRBJ2-5; no firm D call. The germline CDR1 and CDR2 sequences are MNHNS and SASEGT. CDR3 length: 14 amino acids.

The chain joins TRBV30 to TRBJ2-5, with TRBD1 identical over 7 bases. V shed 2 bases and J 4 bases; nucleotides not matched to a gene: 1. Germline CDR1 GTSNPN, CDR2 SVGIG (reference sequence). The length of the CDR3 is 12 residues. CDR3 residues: CAWSRQGETQYF. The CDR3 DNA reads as TGTGCCTGGAGTCGACAGGGAGAGACCCAGTACTTC. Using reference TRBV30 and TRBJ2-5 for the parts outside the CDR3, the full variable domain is SQTIHQWPATLVQPVGSPLSLECTVEGTSNPNLYWYRQAAGRGLQLLFYSVGIGQISSEVPQNLSASRPQDRQFILSSKKLLLSDSGFYLCAWSRQGETQYFGPGTRLLVL.

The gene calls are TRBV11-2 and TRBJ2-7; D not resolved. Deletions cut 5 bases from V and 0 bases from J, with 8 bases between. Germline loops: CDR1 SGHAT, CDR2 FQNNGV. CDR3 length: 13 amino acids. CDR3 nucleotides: TGTGCCAGCAGCCCTCACATCTCCTACGAGCAGTACTTC. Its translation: CASSPHISYEQYF. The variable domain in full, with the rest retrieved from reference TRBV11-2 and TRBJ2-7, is EAGVAQSPRYKIIEKRQSVAFWCNPISGHATLYWYQQILGQGPKLLIQFQNNGVVDDSQLPKDRFSAERLKGVDSTLKIQPAKLEDSAVYLCASSPHISYEQYFGPGTRLTVT.